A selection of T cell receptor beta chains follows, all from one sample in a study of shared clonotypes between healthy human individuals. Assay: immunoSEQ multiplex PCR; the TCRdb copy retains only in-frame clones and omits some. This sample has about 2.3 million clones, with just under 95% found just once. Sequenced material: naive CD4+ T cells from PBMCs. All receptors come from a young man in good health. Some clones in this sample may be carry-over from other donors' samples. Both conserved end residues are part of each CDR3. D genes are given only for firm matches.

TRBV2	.	CASSGTDMDGYTF
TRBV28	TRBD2	CASTTGLAGGPGELFF
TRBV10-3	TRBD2	CAISGEPGLALAQYF
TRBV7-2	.	CASSLVGPQHF
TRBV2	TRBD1	CASSGGDRGTQPQHF
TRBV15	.	CATSIGGRGEQYF
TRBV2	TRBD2	CASVSAGEYNEQFF
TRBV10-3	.	CAIRDGQYYEQYF
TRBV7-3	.	CASSLSRTDTQYF
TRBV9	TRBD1	CASSPGQGSDYGYTF
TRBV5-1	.	CASSLSGERGYGYTF
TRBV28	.	CASRVTGPYEQYF
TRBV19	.	CASSTFRDSRGEQYF
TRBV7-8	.	CASSTLPGPANYGYTF
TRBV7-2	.	CASSFGGRTDTQYF
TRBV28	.	CASSFLERLSYEQYF
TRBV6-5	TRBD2	CASSPGLAGGTQYF
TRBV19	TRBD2	CASSSGGGLYTQYF